The clone carrying this TCR beta chain was observed a single time. The sample is drawn from a study of T cell changes during pregnancy in multiple sclerosis. The CDR3 is 13 residues long. TCRdb's table, derived via immunoSEQ multiplex PCR, lists solely in-frame clones and lacks some. The sample holds 45,000 or so clones; under 95% are singletons and the top ten take about 3.1%. The clonotype was recovered from a female donor with multiple sclerosis, enrolled in a pregnancy study. This chain links TRBV21-1 with TRBJ1-6; the table's TRBD1 call for D was not verified on the DNA. TRBV21-1 is tagged as a pseudogene. This material consisted of CD8+ T cells from peripheral blood mononuclear cells, taken in the second trimester of pregnancy. The CDR3 is CASRTAINSPLHF. The CDR3 region has the DNA TGTGCCAGCAGGACAGCGATCAATTCACCCCTCCACTTT.